This TCR beta chain appears in the sequencing data of a study of shared clonotypes between healthy human individuals. Whole-study results and caveats: Shared clonotypes across all four donors exceeded non-shared ones in generation probability.

Profiling relied on immunoSEQ multiplex PCR, and the TCRdb table lists in-frame clones only, not all of them. This sample yields 1.5 million to 2.5 million clones, of which about 95% are seen a single time; 1.2% belongs to the top ten. Of note for this clone: The antigen remains undetermined.

Naive CD8 cells lacked CD45RO and underwent positive selection for CCR7, leaving out terminally differentiated effector memory CD45RA+ cells. The sequence derives from a man in his late teens or twenties in good health. Input material: naive CD8+ T cells sorted from blood.

The CDR3 DNA reads as TGTGCCATCAGTGAGTCGGAGGGCCGAAGTGAAGCTTTCTTT. Translation gives CAISESEGRSEAFF. The chain carries TRBV10-3 and TRBJ1-1; no firm D call. The V and J ends lost 0 bases and 7 bases respectively, with 12 bases between them. Per the germline V gene, CDR1 is ENHRY and CDR2 is SYGVKD. CDR3 length: 14 amino acids.